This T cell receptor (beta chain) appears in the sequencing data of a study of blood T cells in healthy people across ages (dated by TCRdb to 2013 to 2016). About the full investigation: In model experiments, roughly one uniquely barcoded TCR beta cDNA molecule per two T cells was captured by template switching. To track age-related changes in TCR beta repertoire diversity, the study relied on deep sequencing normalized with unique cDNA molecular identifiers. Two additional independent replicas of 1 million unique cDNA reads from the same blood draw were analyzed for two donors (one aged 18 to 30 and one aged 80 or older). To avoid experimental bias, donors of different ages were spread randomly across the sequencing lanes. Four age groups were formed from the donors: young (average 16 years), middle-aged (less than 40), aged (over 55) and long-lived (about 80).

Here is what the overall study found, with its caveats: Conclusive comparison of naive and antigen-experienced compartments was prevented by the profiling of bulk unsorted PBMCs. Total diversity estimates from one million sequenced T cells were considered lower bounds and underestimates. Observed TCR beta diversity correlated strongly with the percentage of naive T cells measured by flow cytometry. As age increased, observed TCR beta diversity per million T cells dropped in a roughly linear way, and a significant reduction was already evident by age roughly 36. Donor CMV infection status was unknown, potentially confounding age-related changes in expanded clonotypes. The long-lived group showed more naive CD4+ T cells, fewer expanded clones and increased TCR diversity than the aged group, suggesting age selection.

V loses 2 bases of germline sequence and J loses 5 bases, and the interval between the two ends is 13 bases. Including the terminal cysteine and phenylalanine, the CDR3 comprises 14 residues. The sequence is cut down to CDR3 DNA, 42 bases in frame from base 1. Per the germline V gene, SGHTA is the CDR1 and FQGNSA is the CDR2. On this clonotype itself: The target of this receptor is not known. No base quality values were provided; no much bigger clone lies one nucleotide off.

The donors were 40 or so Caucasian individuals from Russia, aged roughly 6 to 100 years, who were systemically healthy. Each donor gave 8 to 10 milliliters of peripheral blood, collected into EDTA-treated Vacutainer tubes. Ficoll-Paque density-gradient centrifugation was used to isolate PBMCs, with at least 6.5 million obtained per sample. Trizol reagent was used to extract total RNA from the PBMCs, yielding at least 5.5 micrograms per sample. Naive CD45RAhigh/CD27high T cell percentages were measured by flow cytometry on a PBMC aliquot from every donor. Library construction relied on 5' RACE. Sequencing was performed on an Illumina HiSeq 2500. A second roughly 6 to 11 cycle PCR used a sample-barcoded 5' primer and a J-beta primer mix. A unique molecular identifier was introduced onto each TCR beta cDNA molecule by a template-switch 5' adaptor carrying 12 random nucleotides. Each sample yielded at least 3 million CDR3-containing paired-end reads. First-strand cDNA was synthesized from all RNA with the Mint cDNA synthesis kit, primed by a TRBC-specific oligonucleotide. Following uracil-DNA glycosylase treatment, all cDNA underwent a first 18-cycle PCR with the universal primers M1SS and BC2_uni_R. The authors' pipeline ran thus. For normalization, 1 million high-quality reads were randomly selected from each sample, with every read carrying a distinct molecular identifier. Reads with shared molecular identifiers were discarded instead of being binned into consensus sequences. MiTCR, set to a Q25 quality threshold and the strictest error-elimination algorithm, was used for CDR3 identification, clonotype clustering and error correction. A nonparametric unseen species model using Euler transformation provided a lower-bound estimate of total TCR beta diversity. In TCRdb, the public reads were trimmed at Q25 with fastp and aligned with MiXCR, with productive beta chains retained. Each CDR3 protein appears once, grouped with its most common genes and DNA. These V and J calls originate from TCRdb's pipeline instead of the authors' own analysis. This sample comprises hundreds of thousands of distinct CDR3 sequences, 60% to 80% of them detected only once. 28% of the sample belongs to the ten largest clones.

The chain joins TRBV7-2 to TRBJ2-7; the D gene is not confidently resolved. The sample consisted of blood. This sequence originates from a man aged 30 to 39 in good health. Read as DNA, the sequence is TGTGCCAGCAGCTTACCTCGAACGGTCCACGAGCAGTACTTC. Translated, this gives CASSLPRTVHEQYF.